This TCR beta chain was identified during a study of blood T cell repertoires in COVID-19. Sequencing used immunoSEQ multiplex PCR; TCRdb keeps in-frame clones, though not all of them. Of about 370,000 clones in the sample, approximately 88% are singletons; the top ten hold around 3%. This CDR3 region has 21 residues. V shed 4 bases and J 0 bases; nucleotides not matched to a gene: 22. Germline V CDR1 and CDR2: MGHRA, YSYEKL. The V call is TRBV4-1, the J call TRBJ2-3; 7 bases fit TRBD2. Sequencing was performed on peripheral blood. This clonotype was sampled from a woman under 40 with COVID-19, enrolled during active disease. The CDR3 nucleotides are TGCGCCAGCAGCCTGACCCCCACTAGCGTTTGGGGGGAAGCGAGCACAGATACGCAGTATTTT. Amino acids: CASSLTPTSVWGEASTDTQYF.